The clone carrying this T cell receptor beta chain was counted between two and nine times. The data derive from a study of beta chain features in type 1 diabetes. Germline CDR1 is SGDLS and CDR2 is YYNGEE. J was trimmed by 2 bases and V by 4 bases; bases with no gene match: 15. The CDR3 consists of 20 residues. The study reverse transcribed the entire isolated RNA, so it sequenced expressed TCRB transcripts. The method was immunoSEQ multiplex PCR; TCRdb's version includes in-frame clones alone and lacks a portion of them. The sample has 850,000 to 900,000 clones; about a sixth are singletons. The source material was naive CD4+ T cells from blood. This sequence originates from a woman aged 18-29 years in good health. This sequence joins TRBV9 and TRBJ2-3; 14 nucleotides match TRBD2. The CDR3 region has the DNA TGTGCCAGCAGCCTCGGGACTAGCGGGAGTTTGGCGAGGGACACAGATACGCAGTATTTT. It yields the protein CASSLGTSGSLARDTDTQYF. The variable domain in full, with the rest retrieved from reference TRBV9 and TRBJ2-3, is DSGVTQTPKHLITATGQRVTLRCSPRSGDLSVYWYQQSLDQGLQFLIQYYNGEERAKGNILERFSAQQFPDLHSELNLSSLELGDSALYFCASSLGTSGSLARDTDTQYFGPGTRLTVL.